This passage covers 24 T cell receptor beta chains from one sample sequenced in a study of blood T cell repertoires in COVID-19. This table comes from immunoSEQ multiplex PCR, and its TCRdb copy is limited to in-frame clones, with some not included. The profile shows roughly 200,000 clones, roughly 90% of them singletons. Sequencing was carried out using peripheral blood. The receptors were sampled from a man aged 35-49 years with acute or convalescent COVID-19.

The rearrangement joins TRBV19 to TRBJ1-1; 9 bases align to TRBD1. CDR1 is LNHDA, CDR2 SQIVND, per germline (reference sequence). There are 19 residues in the CDR3. Germline trimming cut 6 bases from V and 0 bases from J; bases unmatched to any gene: 17. DNA for the CDR3: TGTGCCAGTAGAAGGACCGGGACAGGGAGTATTCGCATGAACACTGAAGCTTTCTTT. Its translation is CASRRTGTGSIRMNTEAFF.

The gene calls are TRBV5-6 and TRBJ1-6; no reliable D call. V was pared by 5 bases and J by 0 bases, with 12 bases between. The CDR3 runs 16 residues. Germline V CDR1 and CDR2: SGHDT, YYEEEE. CDR3 in DNA: TGTGCCAGCAGACCCACAGCTATCTCCTATAATTCACCCCTCCACTTT. Translation gives CASRPTAISYNSPLHF.

The chain combines TRBV7-3 with TRBJ2-1, with 9 bases identical to TRBD1. V lost 5 bases, J lost 6 bases, and 17 bases stayed unmatched. The germline gives CDR1 SGHTA, CDR2 FQGTGA. The CDR3 is 18 residues long. CDR3 DNA sequence: TGTGCCAGCAGCCCACAGGGGATCGGGACAGGGAAAACCAATGAGCAGTTCTTC. This sequence encodes CASSPQGIGTGKTNEQFF.

The chain is built from TRBV6-5 and TRBJ2-5, with no clear D. The ends were cut back, 2 bases at V and 3 bases at J, with 7 bases in the middle. CDR3 length: 13 residues. Germline loops: CDR1 MNHEY, CDR2 SVGAGI. As DNA, the CDR3 is TGTGCCAGCAGTTACACGCGTAAAGAGACCCAGTACTTC. It yields the protein CASSYTRKETQYF.

V is TRBV18 and J is TRBJ2-1, with TRBD1 identical over 7 bases. Germline lookup yields CDR1 KGHSH and CDR2 LQKENI. The CDR3 runs 17 residues. J gave up 0 bases and V 4 bases, and 9 bases lay outside the gene matches. The CDR3 nucleotides are TGTGCCAGCTCACTTTGGACAGGAGACCTCTCCTACAATGAGCAGTTCTTC. Its translation is CASSLWTGDLSYNEQFF.

This chain's CDR3 is CAISGVNSGAEQFF. CDR3 nucleotide sequence: TGTGCCATCAGTGGCGTTAATTCGGGAGCCGAGCAGTTCTTC. The V gene is TRBV10-3, the J gene TRBJ2-1; a weak D match, TRBD2 (6 bases). Germline V gene lookup returns CDR1 ENHRY and CDR2 SYGVKD. The CDR3 length is 14 residues. Between the trimmed V and J ends, which lost 4 bases and 10 bases, there was a span of 17 bases.

The genes are TRBV9 and TRBJ1-4; 8 nucleotides agree with TRBD1. From germline, CDR1 is SGDLS and CDR2 YYNGEE. Germline trimming cut 2 bases from V and 11 bases from J; bases unmatched to any gene: 11. This CDR3 has 15 amino acids. DNA for the CDR3: TGTGCCAGCAGCGTGATGGCAGGGGGCGTAGGGAAACTGTTTTTT. Protein sequence: CASSVMAGGVGKLFF.

The chain links TRBV28 to TRBJ2-5; 8 bases are shared with TRBD2. Trimming took 5 bases from V and 0 from J; bases not matched to a gene: 5. The CDR3 consists of 15 residues. CDR1 and CDR2 (germline): MDHEN, SYDVKM. CDR3 region: CASSERGPNQETQYF. In DNA, the CDR3 is TGTGCCAGCAGTGAGCGGGGGCCAAACCAAGAGACCCAGTACTTC.

This clone was recorded a few times. The chain combines TRBV27 with TRBJ1-2, with 9 bases matching TRBD1. This CDR3 contains 16 residues. Germline V gives CDR1 MNHEY, CDR2 SMNVEV (reference sequence). V lost 2 bases and J lost 4; bases outside the gene matches: 8. The CDR3 reads CASSLKGQGPTYGYTF. Written as DNA, the CDR3 is TGTGCCAGCAGTTTAAAGGGACAGGGCCCGACCTATGGCTACACCTTC.

The chain recombines TRBV7-2 with TRBJ2-2; D unresolved. The CDR3 contains 12 residues. Germline values: CDR1 SGHTA, CDR2 FQGNSA. V was trimmed by 5 bases and J by 9 bases, leaving 10 bases between them. The DNA of the CDR3 is TGTGCCAGCAGCAATTCCTTCCGGGAGCTGTTTTTT. Its protein product is CASSNSFRELFF.

This clone has more than one count but fewer than ten. V is TRBV6-5 and J is TRBJ1-2; 9 bases fit TRBD1. J lost 4 bases, V lost 5 bases, and 8 bases had no gene match. Germline V gives CDR1 MNHEY, CDR2 SVGAGI. The CDR3 has 15 amino acids. The CDR3 nucleotides read TGTGCCAGCAGTCCTACGGGACAGGGTCTCTATGGCTACACCTTC. This codes for CASSPTGQGLYGYTF.

The rearrangement uses TRBV6-6 and TRBJ1-3, with 8 bases matching TRBD1. Germline CDR1 is MNHNY and CDR2 is SVGAGI (reference sequence). CDR3 length equals 15 residues. The V segment lost 9 bases and the J segment 4 bases; nucleotides outside the gene matches: 11. In DNA form, the CDR3 reads TGTGCCAGTTTACTAAACCAGGGGGCGGGAAACACCATATATTTT. Translating it yields CASLLNQGAGNTIYF.

J is TRBJ2-2 and V is TRBV10-1; D is unresolved. This CDR3 contains 14 residues. Germline CDR1 and CDR2: WNHNN and SYGVQD (reference sequence). The ends were cut back, 5 bases at V and 5 bases at J, with 12 bases in the middle. This CDR3 is CASSSGTSTGELFF. Written as DNA, the CDR3 is TGCGCCAGCAGTTCGGGTACGAGTACCGGGGAGCTGTTTTTT.

This clone was found once. The chain links TRBV12-5 to TRBJ1-1; no definite D call. The V gene's germline CDR1 is LGHNT and CDR2 FRNRAP. Trimming removed 8 bases at V and 4 bases at J, with 17 bases between. The CDR3 is made up of 14 amino acids. CDR3 DNA: TGTGCTAGTAAGGGTGAGGGTACGAGCACTGAAGCTTTCTTT. Its protein product is CASKGEGTSTEAFF.

This clone showed up just once. The chain recombines TRBV6-5 with TRBJ1-2; tentatively, D is TRBD1 (6 bases). The CDR3 runs to 14 residues. Trimming took 1 base from V and 7 from J, leaving 13 bases between them. CDR1 MNHEY and CDR2 SVGAGI come from the germline V gene. As DNA, the CDR3 is TGTGCCAGCAGTTACTTGCGGGGGGCGCGTGGCTACACCTTC. This encodes CASSYLRGARGYTF.

This rearrangement joins TRBV6-5 to TRBJ2-2; D might be TRBD2 (6 bases). The CDR3 is 14 amino acids. Trimming took off 7 bases at V and 0 bases at J, with 9 bases between the two ends. The germline CDR1 and CDR2 sequences are MNHEY and SVGAGI. The CDR3: CASNGGANTGELFF. For the CDR3, the DNA is TGTGCCAGCAACGGCGGGGCGAACACCGGGGAGCTGTTTTTT.

This clone was counted a single time. This chain links TRBV4-3 with TRBJ2-3; 7 bases match TRBD2. The CDR3 totals 20 residues. Trimming cost V 4 bases and J 3 bases; bases outside gene matches: 22. The germline V gene encodes CDR1 LGHNA and CDR2 YSLEER. The CDR3 sequence: CASSPRGSPFPGGTTDTQYF. The DNA of the CDR3 is TGCGCCAGCAGCCCCCGGGGCTCGCCCTTCCCGGGGGGAACTACAGATACGCAGTATTTT.

The rearrangement joins TRBV3-1 (or the pseudogene TRBV3-2) to TRBJ2-7; 11 bases are shared with TRBD2. Germline loops: CDR1 LGHDT, CDR2 YNNKEL (reference sequence). This CDR3 has 16 amino acids. The junction had 9 bases not matched to a gene; V was cut back by 4 bases and J by 4 bases. The chain's CDR3 is CASSPSGASGGYEQYF. The CDR3 DNA reads TGTGCCAGCAGCCCAAGCGGTGCTAGCGGGGGGTACGAGCAGTACTTC.

The rearrangement links TRBV11-3 to TRBJ1-1; D is unclear. The germline V gene has CDR1 SGHNT and CDR2 YENEEA. V lost 2 bases, J lost 1 base, and 5 bases lay in between. The CDR3 consists of 13 residues. CDR3 coding DNA: TGTGCCAGCAGCTTATTGCGGAACACTGAAGCTTTCTTT. This sequence encodes CASSLLRNTEAFF. The variable domain in full, with the rest retrieved from reference TRBV11-3 and TRBJ1-1, is EAGVVQSPRYKIIEKKQPVAFWCNPISGHNTLYWYLQNLGQGPELLIRYENEEAVDDSQLPKDRFSAERLKGVDSTLKIQPAELGDSAVYLCASSLLRNTEAFFGQGTRLTVV.

The CDR3 region has the DNA TGTGCCAGCAGTTTATCGAACAGGGGTAAATACGAGCAGTACTTC. It specifies CASSLSNRGKYEQYF. This chain uses TRBV27 with TRBJ2-7, with TRBD1 matching 7 bases. The V segment lost 0 bases and the J segment 4 bases; nucleotides outside the gene matches: 6. The germline V gene has CDR1 MNHEY and CDR2 SMNVEV (reference sequence). There are 15 residues in the CDR3.

The J gene is TRBJ2-1, the V gene TRBV5-1; TRBD2 agrees at 9 bases. Germline assignment: CDR1 SGHRS and CDR2 YFSETQ. J lost 0 bases, V lost 4 bases, and 5 bases had no gene match. The CDR3 contains 16 residues. The DNA of the CDR3 is TGCGCCAGCAGCCTAGCGGGGCAACCCTCCTACAATGAGCAGTTCTTC. It is translated as CASSLAGQPSYNEQFF.

This clone has only one observation. The chain employs TRBV6-2 or TRBV6-3 and TRBJ1-1; D not resolved. Germline CDR1 is MNHEY and CDR2 is SVGEGT. V lost 4 bases and J lost 5, with 14 bases in between. This CDR3 region has 14 residues. This CDR3 is CASSFRRRGTEAFF. The CDR3 bases are TGTGCCAGCAGTTTCCGGAGGCGAGGGACTGAAGCTTTCTTT.

J is TRBJ1-5 and V is TRBV28, with a weak D call TRBD1 (5 bases). Looked up from germline, CDR1 is MDHEN and CDR2 is SYDVKM. Trimming shortened V by 3 bases and J by 2 bases, and 11 bases separated the two germline ends. This CDR3 has 15 amino acids. The CDR3 coding sequence is TGTGCCAGCAGTTTTCCCCAGGGCGGCAATCAGCCCCAGCATTTT. Translation gives CASSFPQGGNQPQHF.

The gene calls are TRBV5-4 and TRBJ2-3; D call uncertain. Trimming took 2 bases from V and 3 from J, leaving 10 bases between them. The length of the CDR3 is 14 residues. Germline V lookup: CDR1 SGHNT, CDR2 YYREEE (reference sequence). CDR3 nucleotides: TGTGCCAGCAGCTTATCTGTCGTGACAGATACGCAGTATTTT. Amino acids: CASSLSVVTDTQYF.